Detailed here is one T cell receptor beta chain. Its antigen is unknown. This CDR3 has 15 residues. CDR1 is MNHEY, CDR2 SMNVEV, per germline (reference sequence). The V gene lost 3 bases and the J gene lost 4 bases, with 13 bases spanning the gap. This specimen comes from a study of cytomegalovirus exposure and HLA in healthy donors. The study, taken as a whole, reports: The authors enumerated 164 TCR beta chains as linked to cytomegalovirus.

Only in-frame clones appear in the TCRdb table, and some are missing; sequencing was by immunoSEQ multiplex PCR. The profile shows about 76,000 clones, 94% of them singletons. Sequencing used PBMCs. V usage is TRBV27 and J usage is TRBJ2-1; no clear D. The sequence derives from a man aged 18-30 years in good health and CMV-seropositive. CDR3 residues: CASSFIRGTYNEQFF. CDR3 nucleotides: TGTGCCAGCAGTTTTATCAGAGGAACTTACAATGAGCAGTTCTTC.